This entry describes one TCR beta chain. What it binds is not known. The data derive from a study of CD4+ T cells in melanoma. Study-level findings and limits: A reported correlation linked neoantigen-specific CD4+ T cells to CD8+, macrophage and B cell function. Neoantigen-specific CD4+ T cells in melanoma reportedly had diverse differentiation states.

The table came from immunoSEQ multiplex PCR; TCRdb's copy has only in-frame clones and leaves some out. The table records roughly 54,000 clones, about 91% of them present only once. The receptor comes from a human donor with melanoma. Sequencing input: peripheral blood.

The CDR3 nucleotides are TGTGCCAGCAGCCCTTTGGCAGGCCCCGGGGAGCTGTTTTTT. It is translated as CASSPLAGPGELFF. This chain uses TRBV7-9 with TRBJ2-2; no definite D call. The CDR3 extends over 14 amino acids. Germline CDR1 and CDR2: SEHNR and FQNEAQ (reference sequence). The V end was cut by 5 bases, the J end by 6 bases, with 13 bases between.